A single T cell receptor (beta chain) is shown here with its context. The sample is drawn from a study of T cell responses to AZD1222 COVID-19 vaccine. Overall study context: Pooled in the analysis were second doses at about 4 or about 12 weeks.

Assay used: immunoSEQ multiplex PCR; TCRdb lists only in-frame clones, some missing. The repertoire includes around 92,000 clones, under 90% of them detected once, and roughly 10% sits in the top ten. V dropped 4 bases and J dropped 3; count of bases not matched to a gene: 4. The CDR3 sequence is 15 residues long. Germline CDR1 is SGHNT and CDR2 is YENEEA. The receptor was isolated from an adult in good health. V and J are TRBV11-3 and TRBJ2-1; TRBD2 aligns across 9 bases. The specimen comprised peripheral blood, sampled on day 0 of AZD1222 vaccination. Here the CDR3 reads CASSSGLAVYNEQFF. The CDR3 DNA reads TGTGCCAGCAGCTCGGGACTAGCCGTCTACAATGAGCAGTTCTTC.